The clone carrying this T cell receptor beta chain was recorded a few times. Via MiXCR, TCRdb re-called the RT-PCR reads, giving one row per CDR3 protein. The sample lists about 160,000 distinct CDR3 sequences, roughly two fifths seen once, with about 50% in the top ten. These data originate in a study of patients and donors after allogeneic stem cell transplantation. Germline trimming cut 5 bases from V and 1 base from J; bases unmatched to any gene: 4. The CDR3 is 14 residues long. The J gene is TRBJ1-1, the V gene TRBV12-3 or TRBV12-4; 7 bases fit TRBD1. Sequencing used blood, either unsorted or a sorted T cell fraction (not recorded which). The sequence was obtained from a human donor who was either an allogeneic HSCT recipient or a stem cell or donor lymphocyte infusion donor (not recorded which). It is not recorded whose cells these are; they may come from a transplant donor. The CDR3 sequence is CASSPRQGNTEAFF. The CDR3 nucleotides read TGTGCCAGCAGTCCGCGACAGGGGAACACTGAAGCTTTCTTT.